This T cell receptor (beta chain) came from a study of PD-L1 blockade in urothelial cancer. Study-wide context: At 3 weeks after treatment start (second dose) and again at 6 weeks, blood was analyzed. Median T cell yield per blood sample was about 140,000 cells.

Profiled with immunoSEQ multiplex PCR; TCRdb holds only in-frame clones, not every one. The table shows tens of thousands of clones, with 82% occurring only once. Unmatched junction bases numbered 7, after V lost 5 bases and J lost 3 bases. Germline V gene lookup returns CDR1 SGHAT and CDR2 FQNNGV. The CDR3 spans 15 residues. Peripheral blood mononuclear cells were collected from every patient before and during treatment, yielding between 1 and 8 samples per patient. The V call is TRBV11-2, the J call TRBJ1-1; TRBD1 aligns across 9 bases. The TCR originated in a man aged 65 to 85 with urothelial cancer. The input for sequencing was PBMCs, taken around atezolizumab (anti-PD-L1) treatment. CDR3 in DNA: TGTGCCAGCAGCAGCGACAGGGGGTTGGACACTGAAGCTTTCTTT. This translates into CASSSDRGLDTEAFF.